Listed below are T cell receptor beta chains from one sample, sequenced in a study of glioma-infiltrating T cells. TCRdb re-derived calls from the multiplex PCR reads in MiXCR, one entry per CDR3 protein. The table has 95,000 to 110,000 distinct CDR3 sequences, around 29% seen once. The specimen sequenced was glioma tissue, nonneoplastic brain tissue, or PBMCs (not recorded which). These receptor sequences come from a human donor with low-grade glioma or glioblastoma, undergoing nonglioma brain surgery, or in good health (not recorded which). The CDR3 runs from the conserved cysteine through the conserved F or W. Each record gives: clone size, V gene, J gene, D gene, CDR3 protein, CDR3 DNA. A D gene is named only where the DNA matches it firmly. Not every row has a clone size; where given, it reads once, few, many or a size class.

size: .; V: TRBV11-2; J: TRBJ2-1; D: .; CDR3: CASSLDRSIRYNEQFF; DNA: TGTGCCAGCAGCCTAGACAGGTCCATCCGCTACAATGAACAGTTCTTC
size: .; V: TRBV14; J: TRBJ2-4; D: TRBD1; CDR3: CASSHLGDREWNIQYF; DNA: TGTGCCAGCAGCCATCTGGGTGACAGGGAATGGAACATTCAGTACTTC
size: many; V: TRBV7-9; J: TRBJ2-7; D: .; CDR3: CASSFGSTYEQYF; DNA: TGTGCCAGCAGCTTTGGTAGCACCTACGAGCAGTACTTC
size: many; V: TRBV12-3/TRBV12-4; J: TRBJ1-1; D: TRBD1; CDR3: CASRHGTGGMNTEAFF; DNA: TGTGCCAGCAGACATGGGACAGGGGGCATGAACACTGAAGCTTTCTTT
size: .; V: TRBV28; J: TRBJ1-5; D: TRBD1; CDR3: CASSFLTGVNQTQHF; DNA: TGTGCCAGCAGTTTCTTGACAGGGGTCAATCAGACCCAACATTTT
size: many; V: TRBV20-1; J: TRBJ1-1; D: .; CDR3: CSARGTYMNTEAFF; DNA: TGCAGTGCTAGAGGGACGTACATGAACACTGAAGCTTTCTTT
size: many; V: TRBV6-1; J: TRBJ2-5; D: .; CDR3: CASSESGSQETQYF; DNA: TGTGCCAGCAGTGAATCTGGCAGCCAAGAGACCCAGTACTTC
size: .; V: TRBV7-3; J: TRBJ2-3; D: .; CDR3: CASSLPNTDTQYF; DNA: TGTGCCAGCAGCTTACCGAACACAGATACGCAGTATTTT
size: many; V: TRBV7-2; J: TRBJ2-2; D: .; CDR3: CASSLRSGHNTGELFF; DNA: TGTGCCAGCAGCCTTCGCTCAGGGCATAACACCGGGGAGCTGTTTTTT
size: many; V: TRBV2; J: TRBJ1-5; D: .; CDR3: CASSDANQPQHF; DNA: TGTGCCAGCAGTGACGCTAATCAGCCCCAGCATTTT
size: .; V: TRBV11-2; J: TRBJ1-4; D: .; CDR3: CARSSQPGVWEKLFF; DNA: TGTGCCAGAAGCTCCCAACCCGGGGTCTGGGAAAAACTGTTTTTT
size: many; V: TRBV2; J: TRBJ2-5; D: TRBD1; CDR3: CASSFGQGVETQYF; DNA: TGTGCCAGCAGTTTTGGACAGGGGGTTGAGACCCAGTACTTC
size: few; V: TRBV7-9; J: TRBJ1-2; D: .; CDR3: CASSFDYYGYTF; DNA: TGTGCCAGCAGCTTTGATTACTATGGCTACACCTTC
size: .; V: TRBV6-1; J: TRBJ2-4; D: .; CDR3: CASSERVGRDKQYF; DNA: TGTGCCAGCAGTGAAAGGGTTGGTAGGGACAAACAGTACTTC
size: .; V: TRBV9; J: TRBJ1-6; D: .; CDR3: CASSRDNKNSPLHF; DNA: TGTGCCAGCAGCCGGGACAACAAGAACTCACCCCTCCACTTT
size: many; V: TRBV5-4; J: TRBJ1-1; D: .; CDR3: CASSLGGEGGTEAFF; DNA: TGTGCCAGCAGCTTGGGGGGAGAGGGGGGCACTGAAGCTTTCTTT
size: .; V: TRBV7-8; J: TRBJ1-5; D: .; CDR3: CASSLAGGTPGQLQHF; DNA: TGTGCCAGCAGCTTAGCGGGGGGGACCCCCGGGCAGCTCCAGCATTTT
size: .; V: TRBV4-2; J: TRBJ2-1; D: .; CDR3: CASSQPGPNRNEQFF; DNA: TGTGCCAGCAGCCAGCCGGGTCCCAACCGCAATGAGCAGTTCTTC
size: many; V: TRBV10-3; J: TRBJ1-2; D: .; CDR3: CAIREEREAGYGYTF; DNA: TGTGCCATCAGAGAGGAGAGGGAGGCGGGTTATGGCTACACCTTC
size: many; V: TRBV6-1; J: TRBJ2-5; D: .; CDR3: CASSQNPGHSHF; DNA: TGTGCCAGCAGTCAAAACCCGGGACATTCTCACTTC
size: .; V: TRBV12-3/TRBV12-4; J: TRBJ1-4; D: .; CDR3: CASSPSGFPNEKLFF; DNA: TGTGCCAGCAGTCCCTCGGGGTTTCCTAATGAAAAACTGTTTTTT
size: many; V: TRBV7-9; J: TRBJ1-2; D: .; CDR3: CASSLGDFEGYTF; DNA: TGTGCCAGCAGCTTAGGGGATTTTGAAGGCTACACCTTC
size: few; V: TRBV5-8; J: TRBJ1-5; D: .; CDR3: CASSRGQLFNQPQHF; DNA: TGTGCCAGCAGCCGTGGACAGTTGTTCAATCAGCCCCAGCATTTT
size: many; V: TRBV7-2; J: TRBJ2-1; D: .; CDR3: CASSLLNEQFF; DNA: TGTGCCAGCAGCTTATTGAATGAGCAGTTCTTC
size: few; V: TRBV10-3; J: TRBJ2-7; D: .; CDR3: CAISAMDHPSYEQYF; DNA: TGTGCCATCAGTGCAATGGACCACCCTTCCTACGAGCAGTACTTC
size: few; V: TRBV5-6; J: TRBJ2-5; D: TRBD1; CDR3: CASSSSTGADF; DNA: TGTGCCAGCAGCTCTTCGACAGGGGCGGACTTC
size: few; V: TRBV3-1; J: TRBJ2-7; D: .; CDR3: CASSHSGTNPYEQYF; DNA: TGTGCCAGCAGCCATTCCGGGACGAATCCCTACGAGCAGTACTTC
size: many; V: TRBV19; J: TRBJ2-5; D: .; CDR3: CASSIDGQETQYF; DNA: TGTGCCAGTAGTATAGACGGCCAAGAGACCCAGTACTTC
size: few; V: TRBV6-1; J: TRBJ2-3; D: TRBD2; CDR3: CASSEHGGGQGDTQYF; DNA: TGTGCCAGCAGTGAACACGGGGGGGGCCAGGGAGATACGCAGTATTTT
size: few; V: TRBV19; J: TRBJ1-3; D: .; CDR3: CASRDINGNTIYF; DNA: TGTGCCAGCCGGGATATAAATGGAAACACCATATATTTT
size: many; V: TRBV27; J: TRBJ1-4; D: .; CDR3: CASSRIRDNEKLFF; DNA: TGTGCCAGCAGCCGTATTCGGGATAATGAAAAACTGTTTTTT
size: few; V: TRBV18; J: TRBJ2-1; D: TRBD2; CDR3: CASSLNTGLAGSNEQFF; DNA: TGTGCCAGCTCACTTAATACGGGACTAGCGGGGAGTAATGAGCAGTTCTTC
size: many; V: TRBV20-1; J: TRBJ1-1; D: .; CDR3: CSAQSKGVLGTEAFF; DNA: TGCAGTGCCCAATCCAAGGGGGTTCTTGGCACTGAAGCTTTCTTT
size: few; V: TRBV18; J: TRBJ2-7; D: TRBD1; CDR3: CASSPDRGGSYEQYF; DNA: TGTGCCAGCTCACCAGACAGGGGGGGTTCGTACGAGCAGTACTTC
size: many; V: TRBV6-1; J: TRBJ1-1; D: .; CDR3: CASNPGDVITEAFF; DNA: TGTGCCAGCAATCCAGGGGACGTGATCACTGAAGCTTTCTTT
size: many; V: TRBV6-1; J: TRBJ2-5; D: .; CDR3: CASTLNRAAQETQYF; DNA: TGTGCCAGCACCCTGAATCGGGCTGCCCAAGAGACCCAGTACTTC
size: many; V: TRBV14; J: TRBJ1-2; D: .; CDR3: CASSPLPARLNYGYTF; DNA: TGTGCCAGCAGCCCTCTTCCGGCCCGACTTAACTATGGCTACACCTTC
size: few; V: TRBV3-1; J: TRBJ2-7; D: TRBD2; CDR3: CASSLQPYLAGPNYEQYF; DNA: TGTGCCAGCAGCCTCCAGCCCTATCTAGCGGGGCCAAACTACGAGCAGTACTTC
size: many; V: TRBV27; J: TRBJ1-2; D: .; CDR3: CASSPYGTTSYTF; DNA: TGTGCCAGCAGTCCATACGGGACAACAAGTTACACCTTC
size: few; V: TRBV5-1; J: TRBJ2-3; D: .; CDR3: CASSFEGETDTQYF; DNA: TGCGCCAGCAGCTTCGAAGGGGAGACAGATACGCAGTATTTT
size: many; V: TRBV4-3; J: TRBJ2-1; D: .; CDR3: CASSQVGNEQFF; DNA: TGCGCCAGCAGCCAAGTGGGCAATGAGCAGTTCTTC
size: .; V: TRBV6-2/TRBV6-3; J: TRBJ2-3; D: .; CDR3: CASSPSEVPDTQYF; DNA: TGTGCCAGCAGTCCCAGTGAAGTCCCAGATACGCAGTATTTT
size: .; V: TRBV7-2; J: TRBJ2-5; D: .; CDR3: CASTPVETQYF; DNA: TGTGCCAGCACCCCTGTAGAGACCCAGTACTTC
size: many; V: TRBV24-1; J: TRBJ1-1; D: .; CDR3: CATSDSPMNTEAFF; DNA: TGTGCCACCAGTGATTCTCCGATGAACACTGAAGCTTTCTTT
size: .; V: TRBV7-9; J: TRBJ1-1; D: .; CDR3: CASSKRTQSMEAFF; DNA: TGTGCCAGCAGCAAAAGAACCCAATCGATGGAAGCTTTCTTT
size: .; V: TRBV10-1; J: TRBJ2-7; D: .; CDR3: CASSGSGSYEQYF; DNA: TGCGCCAGCAGCGGTTCTGGCTCCTACGAGCAGTACTTC
size: many; V: TRBV28; J: TRBJ2-7; D: .; CDR3: CASSTGLGEQYF; DNA: TGTGCCAGCAGTACGGGACTGGGCGAGCAGTACTTC
size: many; V: TRBV3-1; J: TRBJ2-7; D: .; CDR3: CASSQTTSGQYF; DNA: TGTGCCAGCAGCCAAACAACCAGTGGGCAGTACTTC
size: few; V: TRBV19; J: TRBJ1-1; D: .; CDR3: CASSQAGSDTEAFF; DNA: TGTGCCAGCTCTCAAGCGGGGAGTGATACTGAAGCTTTCTTT
size: few; V: TRBV18; J: TRBJ2-7; D: .; CDR3: CASSSNRDEQYF; DNA: TGTGCCAGCTCGTCAAACAGGGACGAGCAGTACTTC
size: many; V: TRBV7-9; J: TRBJ1-2; D: TRBD1; CDR3: CASSPDRAYGYTF; DNA: TGTGCCAGCAGCCCGGACAGGGCCTATGGCTACACCTTC